This T cell receptor beta chain was recovered during a study of identical twins. Study-wide findings and caveats: Out-of-frame alpha sequences shared between twins exhibited an excess of low generation probability. Insertions were fewer in abundant cord blood beta clonotypes, whereas memory repertoires showed none of this pattern.

The CDR3 is 12 residues long. The germline gives CDR1 SQVTM, CDR2 ANQGSEA. V dropped 7 bases and J dropped 2 bases, with 11 bases sitting between them. On this clonotype: Its antigen is not identified.

Template switching supplied a universal primer site; unique molecular identifiers were carried on the cDNA. TCRdb re-called the 5' RACE reads through MiXCR, storing one row per CDR3 protein. Altogether 500,000 to 550,000 distinct CDR3 sequences are present, around 24% being singletons, with the ten largest covering more than 0.4%. This sample was also put to use in a study of yellow fever vaccine responses in identical twins.

The sequence derives from a woman aged 18 to 35 in good health. The V call is TRBV29-1, the J call TRBJ2-5; weak D call: TRBD2 (5 bases). The sequencing input was CD4+ T cells sorted from blood. CDR3 residues: CSAGTSQETQYF. CDR3 coding DNA: TGCAGCGCGGGAACTTCTCAAGAGACCCAGTACTTC.